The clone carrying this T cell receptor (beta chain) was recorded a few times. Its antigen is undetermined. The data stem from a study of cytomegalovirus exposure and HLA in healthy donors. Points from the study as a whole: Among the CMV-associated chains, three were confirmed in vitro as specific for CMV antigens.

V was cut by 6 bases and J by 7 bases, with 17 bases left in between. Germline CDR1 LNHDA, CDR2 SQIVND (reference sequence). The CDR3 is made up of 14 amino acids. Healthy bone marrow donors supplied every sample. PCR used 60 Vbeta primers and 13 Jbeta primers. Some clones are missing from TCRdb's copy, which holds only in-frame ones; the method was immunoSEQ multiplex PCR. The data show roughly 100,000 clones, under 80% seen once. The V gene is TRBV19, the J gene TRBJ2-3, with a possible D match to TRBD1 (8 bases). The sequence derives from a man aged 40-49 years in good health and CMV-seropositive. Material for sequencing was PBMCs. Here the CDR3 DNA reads TGTGCCAGTAGATACAGGGGGGGTTCGAATACGCAGTATTTT. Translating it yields CASRYRGGSNTQYF.